Listed here are 13 T cell receptor beta chains from one sample, sequenced in a study of cytomegalovirus exposure and HLA in healthy donors. Primers for the PCR totalled 60 Vbeta and 13 Jbeta. Clones were sequenced by immunoSEQ multiplex PCR, and TCRdb holds only the in-frame ones, with some missing. The sample table includes roughly 120,000 clones. Sequenced sample: PBMCs. Receptor source: a man aged 40-49 years in good health and CMV-seropositive.

The V call is TRBV7-9, the J call TRBJ1-1, with a possible D match to TRBD1 (5 bases). The V end lost 5 bases, the J end lost 1 base, and 14 bases lay between the germline ends. CDR1 and CDR2 from the germline V gene are SEHNR and FQNEAQ (reference sequence). This CDR3 is built from 15 residues. The CDR3 region has the DNA TGTGCCAGCAGCCCCCGGGGGGACTCGAACACTGAAGCTTTCTTT. It encodes CASSPRGDSNTEAFF.

This chain's CDR3 is CASSSRWAEPNYGYTF. CDR3 DNA sequence: TGTGCCAGCAGTTCCCGCTGGGCAGAGCCTAACTATGGCTACACCTTC. This sequence joins TRBV6-6 and TRBJ1-2; no definite D call. The V gene's germline CDR1 is MNHNY and CDR2 SVGAGI (reference sequence). The CDR3 runs 16 residues. With 4 bases removed from V and 0 bases from J, the gap between germline ends came to 15 bases.

V usage is TRBV2 and J usage is TRBJ1-1; D is uncertain. The CDR3 is 15 residues long. Germline assignment: CDR1 SNHLY and CDR2 FYNNEI. The V end lost 2 bases, the J end lost 2 bases, and 12 bases lay between the germline ends. The CDR3 nucleotides are TGTGCCAGCAGTGAAATGCTAGCATCTAACACTGAAGCTTTCTTT. Protein sequence: CASSEMLASNTEAFF.

The chain employs TRBV5-4 and TRBJ2-3, with 9 bases matching TRBD1. Losses at the gene ends were 2 bases for V and 10 bases for J; bases not matched to a gene: 2. The germline V gene encodes CDR1 SGHNT and CDR2 YYREEE (reference sequence). This CDR3 is built from 12 residues. In DNA, the CDR3 is TGTGCCAGCAGCTTACAGGGGGCTGCGCAGTATTTT. It encodes CASSLQGAAQYF.

The chain carries TRBV15 and TRBJ2-1, with 9 positions matching TRBD2. The trim removed 8 bases at V and 7 bases at J, leaving 15 bases unmatched. Germline lookup yields CDR1 LNHNV and CDR2 YYDKDF (reference sequence). The CDR3 contains 16 residues. The CDR3 loop reads CATSLTLAGIRNEQFF. CDR3 DNA sequence: TGTGCCACCTCTCTAACTCTAGCGGGAATTAGGAATGAGCAGTTCTTC. The variable domain in full, with the rest retrieved from reference TRBV15 and TRBJ2-1, is DAMVIQNPRYQVTQFGKPVTLSCSQTLNHNVMYWYQQKSSQAPKLLFHYYDKDFNNEADTPDNFQSRRPNTSFCFLDIRSPGLGDTAMYLCATSLTLAGIRNEQFFGPGTRLTVL.

The gene calls are TRBV6-1 and TRBJ1-1; 7 bases are shared with TRBD1. Germline loops: CDR1 MNHNS, CDR2 SASEGT. The CDR3 contains 15 residues. V lost 2 bases, J lost 0 bases, and 3 bases stayed unmatched. In nucleotides, the CDR3 is TGTGCCAGCAGTGAACCGGGACAGATGAACACTGAAGCTTTCTTT. Its protein is CASSEPGQMNTEAFF.

The chain joins TRBV7-6 to TRBJ1-3, with 7 bases matching TRBD1. CDR1 is SGHVS, CDR2 FNYEAQ, per germline. Trimming took 3 bases from V and 1 from J; bases not matched to a gene: 9. This CDR3 region has 17 residues. The CDR3 coding sequence is TGTGCCAGCAGCTTGGATTTTCAGGGGGGTTCTGGAAACACCATATATTTT. This translates into CASSLDFQGGSGNTIYF.

V is TRBV5-1 and J is TRBJ1-2; a weak D match, TRBD1 (5 bases). The length of the CDR3 is 16 residues. V lost 5 bases and J lost 8, with 25 bases in between. CDR1 is SGHRS, CDR2 YFSETQ, per germline. The CDR3 bases are TGCGCCAGCAGGACCGGGGGAGAGGGCGCTATGGAGGGCTACACCTTC. Amino acid sequence: CASRTGGEGAMEGYTF.

CDR3 sequence reads: CATRTPFLSNQPQHF. DNA for the CDR3: TGTGCCACGCGGACACCTTTTTTGAGCAATCAGCCCCAGCATTTT. This chain joins TRBV6-1 and TRBJ1-5, with TRBD1 as a possible D gene (5 bases). The germline CDR1 and CDR2 sequences are MNHNS and SASEGT. CDR3 length: 15 residues. The V and J ends lost 10 bases and 1 base respectively, with 17 bases between them.

V gene TRBV6-1 combines with J gene TRBJ2-3, with TRBD2 identical over 9 bases. Germline CDR1 and CDR2: MNHNS and SASEGT. The CDR3 sequence is 13 residues long. The trim removed 6 bases at V and 6 bases at J, leaving 4 bases unmatched. The CDR3 sequence is CASRLAGVDTQYF. CDR3 nucleotide sequence: TGTGCCAGCAGATTAGCGGGAGTGGATACGCAGTATTTT.

The rearrangement uses TRBV7-9 and TRBJ2-7; TRBD2 agrees at 13 bases. After removal of 5 bases from V and 3 bases from J, the junction contained 4 bases not matched to a gene. This CDR3 region has 15 residues. Germline values: CDR1 SEHNR, CDR2 FQNEAQ (reference sequence). The CDR3 sequence: CASSPRTSGSYEQYF. The DNA of the CDR3 is TGTGCCAGCAGCCCACGGACTAGCGGGAGCTACGAGCAGTACTTC.

The CDR3 bases are TGTGCCAGCAGCTGGGGTCAGTCCAGGACAGGGTTCGAGCAGTACTTC. The encoded protein is CASSWGQSRTGFEQYF. The chain joins TRBV7-9 to TRBJ2-7; 8 nucleotides align to TRBD1. Germline CDR1 SEHNR, CDR2 FQNEAQ (reference sequence). V lost 4 bases to trimming and J lost 6 bases; unmatched junction nucleotides: 14. This CDR3 region has 16 residues.

This chain uses TRBV21-1 with TRBJ2-5; TRBD1 is taken as the D call from the table, unchecked against the DNA. TRBV21-1 is recorded as a pseudogene. This CDR3 has 16 residues. The CDR3 sequence: CASSKARWEGEETQYF. CDR3 in DNA: TGTGCCAGCAGCAAAGCGCGGTGGGAAGGGGAAGAGACCCAGTACTTC.